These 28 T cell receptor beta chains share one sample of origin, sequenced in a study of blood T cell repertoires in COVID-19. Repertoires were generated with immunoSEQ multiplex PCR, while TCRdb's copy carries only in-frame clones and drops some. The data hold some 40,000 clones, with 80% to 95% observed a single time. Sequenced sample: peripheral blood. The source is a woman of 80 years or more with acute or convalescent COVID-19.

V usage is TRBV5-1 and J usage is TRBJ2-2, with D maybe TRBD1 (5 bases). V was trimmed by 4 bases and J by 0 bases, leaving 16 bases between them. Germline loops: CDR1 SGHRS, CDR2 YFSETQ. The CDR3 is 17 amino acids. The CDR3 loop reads CASSRSPAGSNTGELFF. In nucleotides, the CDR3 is TGCGCCAGCAGCCGCAGCCCAGCAGGGTCGAACACCGGGGAGCTGTTTTTT.

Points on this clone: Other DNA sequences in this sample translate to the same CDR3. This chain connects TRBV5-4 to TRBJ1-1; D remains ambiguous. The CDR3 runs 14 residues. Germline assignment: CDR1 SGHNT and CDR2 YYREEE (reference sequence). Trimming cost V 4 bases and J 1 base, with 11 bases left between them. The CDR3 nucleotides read TGTGCCAGCAGCCCCTGGGAGGGGAACACTGAAGCTTTCTTT. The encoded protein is CASSPWEGNTEAFF.

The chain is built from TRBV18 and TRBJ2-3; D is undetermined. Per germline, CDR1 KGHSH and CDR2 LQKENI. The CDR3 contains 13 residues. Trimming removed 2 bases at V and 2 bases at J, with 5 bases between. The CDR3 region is CASSPGVTDTQYF. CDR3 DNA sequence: TGTGCCAGCTCACCAGGAGTCACAGATACGCAGTATTTT.

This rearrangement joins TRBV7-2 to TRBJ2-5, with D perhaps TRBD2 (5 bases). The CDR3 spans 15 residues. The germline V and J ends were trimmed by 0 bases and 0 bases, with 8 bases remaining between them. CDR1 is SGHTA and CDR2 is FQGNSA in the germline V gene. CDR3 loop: CASSLAVTNQETQYF. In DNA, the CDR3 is TGTGCCAGCAGCTTAGCTGTGACTAACCAAGAGACCCAGTACTTC.

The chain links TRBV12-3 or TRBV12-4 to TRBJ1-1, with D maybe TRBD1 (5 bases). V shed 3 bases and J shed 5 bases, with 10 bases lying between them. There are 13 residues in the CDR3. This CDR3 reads CASSFSGGTEAFF. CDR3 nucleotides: TGTGCCAGCAGTTTTTCGGGGGGGACTGAAGCTTTCTTT.

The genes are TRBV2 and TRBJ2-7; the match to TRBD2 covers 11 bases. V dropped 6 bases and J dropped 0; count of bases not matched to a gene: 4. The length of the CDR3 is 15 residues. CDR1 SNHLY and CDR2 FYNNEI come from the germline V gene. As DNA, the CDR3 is TGTGCCAGCAGCATAGCGGGGGGGGGCTCCTACGAGCAGTACTTC. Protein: CASSIAGGGSYEQYF.

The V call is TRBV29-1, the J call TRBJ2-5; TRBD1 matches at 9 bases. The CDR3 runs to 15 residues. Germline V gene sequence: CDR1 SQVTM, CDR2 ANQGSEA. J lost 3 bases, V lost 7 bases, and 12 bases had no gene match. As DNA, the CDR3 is TGCAGCGCACTGAACCCGGGACAGGGCGAAGAGACCCAGTACTTC. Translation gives CSALNPGQGEETQYF.

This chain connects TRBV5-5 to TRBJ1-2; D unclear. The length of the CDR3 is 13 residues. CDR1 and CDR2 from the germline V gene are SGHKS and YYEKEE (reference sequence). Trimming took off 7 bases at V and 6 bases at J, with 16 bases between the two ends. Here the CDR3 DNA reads TGTGCCAGCCCGGGAGGGAGGATTGATGGCTACACCTTC. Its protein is CASPGGRIDGYTF. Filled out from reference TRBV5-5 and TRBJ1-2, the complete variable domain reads DAGVTQSPTHLIKTRGQQVTLRCSPISGHKSVSWYQQVLGQGPQFIFQYYEKEERGRGNFPDRFSARQFPNYSSELNVNALLLGDSALYLCASPGGRIDGYTFGSGTRLTVV.

The chain's CDR3 is CASSLGLAGGLGETQYF. CDR3 DNA: TGCGCCAGCAGCTTGGGACTAGCGGGGGGGCTCGGAGAGACCCAGTACTTC. This chain joins TRBV5-1 and TRBJ2-5; 14 nucleotides line up with TRBD2. Germline V CDR1 and CDR2: SGHRS, YFSETQ. This CDR3 is 17 amino acids long. V lost 0 bases to trimming and J lost 4 bases; unmatched junction nucleotides: 5. The full variable domain, rest sourced from reference TRBV5-1 and TRBJ2-5, is KAGVTQTPRYLIKTRGQQVTLSCSPISGHRSVSWYQQTPGQGLQFLFEYFSETQRNKGNFPGRFSGRQFSNSRSEMNVSTLELGDSALYLCASSLGLAGGLGETQYFGPGTRLLVL.

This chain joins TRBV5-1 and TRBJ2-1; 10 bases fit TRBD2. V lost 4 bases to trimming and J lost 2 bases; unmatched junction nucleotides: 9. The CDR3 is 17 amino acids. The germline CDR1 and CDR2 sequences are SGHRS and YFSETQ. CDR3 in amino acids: CASSLLLAGGTYNEQFF. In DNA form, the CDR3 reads TGCGCCAGCAGCCTCCTTTTAGCGGGGGGAACCTACAATGAGCAGTTCTTC. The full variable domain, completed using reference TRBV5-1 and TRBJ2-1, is KAGVTQTPRYLIKTRGQQVTLSCSPISGHRSVSWYQQTPGQGLQFLFEYFSETQRNKGNFPGRFSGRQFSNSRSEMNVSTLELGDSALYLCASSLLLAGGTYNEQFFGPGTRLTVL.

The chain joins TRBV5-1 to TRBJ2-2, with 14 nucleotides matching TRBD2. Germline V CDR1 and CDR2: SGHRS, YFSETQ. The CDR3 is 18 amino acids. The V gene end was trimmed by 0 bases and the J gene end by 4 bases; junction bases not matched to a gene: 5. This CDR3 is CASSLEGTSGGITGELFF. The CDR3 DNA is TGCGCCAGCAGCTTGGAAGGGACTAGCGGGGGTATCACCGGGGAGCTGTTTTTT.

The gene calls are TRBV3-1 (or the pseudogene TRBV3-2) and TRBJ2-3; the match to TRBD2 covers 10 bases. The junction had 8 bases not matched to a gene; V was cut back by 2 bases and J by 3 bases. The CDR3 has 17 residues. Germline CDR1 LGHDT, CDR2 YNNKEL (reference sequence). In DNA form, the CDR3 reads TGTGCCAGCAGCCAAAACCTAGCGGGGGTTCTTACAGATACGCAGTATTTT. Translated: CASSQNLAGVLTDTQYF.

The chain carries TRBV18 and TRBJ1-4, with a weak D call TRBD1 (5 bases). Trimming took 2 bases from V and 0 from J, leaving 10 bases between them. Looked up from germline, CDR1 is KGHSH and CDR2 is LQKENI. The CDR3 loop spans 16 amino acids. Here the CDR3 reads CASSPGAPATNEKLFF. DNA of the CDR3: TGTGCCAGCTCACCAGGGGCACCTGCAACTAATGAAAAACTGTTTTTT.

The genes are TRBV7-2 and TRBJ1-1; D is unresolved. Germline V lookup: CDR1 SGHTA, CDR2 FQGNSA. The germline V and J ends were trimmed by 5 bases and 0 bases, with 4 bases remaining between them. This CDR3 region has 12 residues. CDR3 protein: CASSTMNTEAFF. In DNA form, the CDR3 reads TGTGCCAGCAGCACAATGAACACTGAAGCTTTCTTT.

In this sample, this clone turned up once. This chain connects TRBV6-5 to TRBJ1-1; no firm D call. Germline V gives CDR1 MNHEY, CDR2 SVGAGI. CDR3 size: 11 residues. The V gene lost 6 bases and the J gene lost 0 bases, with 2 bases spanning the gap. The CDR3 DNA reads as TGTGCCAGCAGCGTGAACACTGAAGCTTTCTTT. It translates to CASSVNTEAFF.

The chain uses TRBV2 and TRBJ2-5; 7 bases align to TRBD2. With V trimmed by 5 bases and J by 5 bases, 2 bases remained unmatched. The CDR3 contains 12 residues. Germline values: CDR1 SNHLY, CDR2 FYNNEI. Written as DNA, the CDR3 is TGTGCCAGCAGTAGGGACTACGAGACCCAGTACTTC. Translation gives CASSRDYETQYF. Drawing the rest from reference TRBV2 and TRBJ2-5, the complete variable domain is EPEVTQTPSHQVTQMGQEVILRCVPISNHLYFYWYRQILGQKVEFLVSFYNNEISEKSEIFDDQFSVERPDGSNFTLKIRSTKLEDSAMYFCASSRDYETQYFGPGTRLLVL.

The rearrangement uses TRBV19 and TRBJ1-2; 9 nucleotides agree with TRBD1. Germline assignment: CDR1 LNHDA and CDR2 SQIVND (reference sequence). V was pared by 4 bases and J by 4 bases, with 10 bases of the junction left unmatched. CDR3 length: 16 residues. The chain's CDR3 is CASSTRPGQGSYGYTF. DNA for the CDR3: TGTGCCAGTAGTACTCGCCCGGGACAGGGAAGCTATGGCTACACCTTC.

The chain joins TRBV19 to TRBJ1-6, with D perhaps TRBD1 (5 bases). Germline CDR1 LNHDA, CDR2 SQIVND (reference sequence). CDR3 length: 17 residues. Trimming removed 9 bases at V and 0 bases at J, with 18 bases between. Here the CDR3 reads CASRGTALFSYNSPLHF. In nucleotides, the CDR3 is TGTGCCAGCCGGGGGACTGCTCTCTTCTCCTATAATTCACCCCTCCACTTT.

CDR3 in amino acids: CASSLNRGTEAFF. The CDR3 DNA is TGTGCCAGCAGCTTGAACAGGGGCACTGAAGCTTTCTTT. The chain joins TRBV5-4 to TRBJ1-1; 7 bases match TRBD1. CDR3 length equals 13 residues. Germline-derived CDR1 and CDR2 are SGHNT and YYREEE (reference sequence). The V and J ends lost 1 base and 4 bases, in that order; junction bases with no gene match: 1.

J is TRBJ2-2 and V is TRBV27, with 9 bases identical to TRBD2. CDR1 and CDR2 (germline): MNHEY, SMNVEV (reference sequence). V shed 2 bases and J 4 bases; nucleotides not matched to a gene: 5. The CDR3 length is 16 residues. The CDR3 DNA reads TGTGCCAGCAGTTTAATAGCGGGGGTATCCACCGGGGAGCTGTTTTTT. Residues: CASSLIAGVSTGELFF.

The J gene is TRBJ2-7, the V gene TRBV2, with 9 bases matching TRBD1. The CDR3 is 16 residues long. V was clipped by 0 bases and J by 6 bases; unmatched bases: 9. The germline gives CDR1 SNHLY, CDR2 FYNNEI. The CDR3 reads CASSEARRQGVVEQYF. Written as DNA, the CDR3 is TGTGCCAGCAGTGAAGCAAGAAGACAGGGGGTGGTCGAGCAGTACTTC.

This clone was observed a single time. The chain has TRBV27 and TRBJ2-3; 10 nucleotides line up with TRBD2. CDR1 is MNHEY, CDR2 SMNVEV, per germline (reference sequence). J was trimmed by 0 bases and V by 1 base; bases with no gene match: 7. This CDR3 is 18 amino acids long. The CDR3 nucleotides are TGTGCCAGCAGTTTATTTGGTAGCGGGGGGCGTAGCACAGATACGCAGTATTTT. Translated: CASSLFGSGGRSTDTQYF.

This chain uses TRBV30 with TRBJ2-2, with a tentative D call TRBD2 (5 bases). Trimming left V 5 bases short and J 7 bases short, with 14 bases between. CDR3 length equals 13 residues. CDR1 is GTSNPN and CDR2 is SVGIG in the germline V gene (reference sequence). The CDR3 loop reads CAWGRRSGGELFF. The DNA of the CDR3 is TGTGCCTGGGGCAGGAGGTCGGGCGGGGAGCTGTTTTTT.

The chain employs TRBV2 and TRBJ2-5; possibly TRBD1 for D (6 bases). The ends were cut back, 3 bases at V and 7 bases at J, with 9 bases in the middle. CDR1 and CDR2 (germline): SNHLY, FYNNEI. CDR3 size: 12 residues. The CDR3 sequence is CASSDTGRTQYF. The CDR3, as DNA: TGTGCCAGCAGTGATACAGGGAGGACCCAGTACTTC.

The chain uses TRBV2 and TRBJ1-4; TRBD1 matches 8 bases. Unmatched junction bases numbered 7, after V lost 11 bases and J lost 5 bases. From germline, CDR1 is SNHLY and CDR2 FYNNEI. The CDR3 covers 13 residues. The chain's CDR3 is CASTGQENEKLFF. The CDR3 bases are TGTGCCTCTACGGGACAGGAAAATGAAAAACTGTTTTTT.

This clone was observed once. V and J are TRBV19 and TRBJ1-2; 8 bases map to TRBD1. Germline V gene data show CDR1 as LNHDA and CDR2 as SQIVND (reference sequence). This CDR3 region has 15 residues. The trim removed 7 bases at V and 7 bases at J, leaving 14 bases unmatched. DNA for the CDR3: TGTGCCAGTAATTGGGGACAGGCCTTTTTTCGTGGCTACACCTTC. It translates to CASNWGQAFFRGYTF.

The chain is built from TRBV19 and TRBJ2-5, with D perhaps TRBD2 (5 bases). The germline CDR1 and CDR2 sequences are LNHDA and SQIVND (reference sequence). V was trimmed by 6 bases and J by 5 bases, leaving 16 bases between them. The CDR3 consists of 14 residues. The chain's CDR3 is CASSLWGTGETQYF. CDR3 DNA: TGTGCCAGTAGCCTCTGGGGAACGGGGGAGACCCAGTACTTC.

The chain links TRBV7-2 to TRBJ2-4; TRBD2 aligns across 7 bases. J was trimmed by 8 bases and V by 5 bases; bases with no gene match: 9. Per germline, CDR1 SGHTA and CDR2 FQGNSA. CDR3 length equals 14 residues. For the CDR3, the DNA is TGTGCCAGCAGCCCCCCCGGGGGGTGGTACATTCAGTACTTC. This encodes CASSPPGGWYIQYF.